The T cell receptor beta chain under discussion was sequenced for a study of blood T cell repertoires in COVID-19 (dated by TCRdb to 2019 to 2021). Regarding the research as a whole: Collaborator samples came from the United States, Italy and Spain and covered acute and convalescent phases of COVID-19. The prospective study material was composed of cDNA or gDNA derived from T cells, B-cell-depleted T cells, or PBMCs. The dataset comprised deeply sampled blood TCRbeta repertoires from subjects exposed to, actively infected with, or recovered from COVID-19. A freely available public database, intended as a resource for researchers studying the immune response to SARS-CoV-2, is where the repertoires were released. Samples came from the ongoing ImmuneRACE study (first 160 participants) plus 1,254 subjects from 6 global collaborators. Nearly every sample came with metadata listing a de-identified subject ID, COVID-19 status, age in years and sex. HLA class I and class II types, where available, came from metadata supplied by the sample provider rather than from assay-based typing. Here is what the overall study found, with its caveats: Clinical and demographic metadata were provided uncurated, with the amount varying by source and participant.

TCRbeta CDR3 regions were amplified from genomic DNA using the immunoSEQ Assay, a bias-controlled multiplex PCR. In the original analysis: Within the assay, amplification of reference gene primers was used to estimate how many nucleated cells each sample contained. To quantify the absolute abundance of each unique TCRbeta CDR3 rearrangement, sequence reads were collapsed and filtered. For each sample, productive Simpson clonality was calculated as the square root of Simpson's diversity index across productive rearrangements. The source is immuneACCESS, and TCRdb retained only in-frame sequences with V and J called. Part of the clones is not carried over; for the studies checked, unresolved V genes explain less than half of this, and the remainder is unexplained. D and trimming were read from the DNA, whereas the V and J calls and clone size are those reported in that table. The sample contains about 190,000 clones, approximately 90% of them found a single time. The ten largest clones represent 9.5% to 15% of the sample.

One collaborating source in Seattle enrolled patients while the patients were actively infected and followed the patients over time throughout the course of disease. The collaborating institutions used their own protocols to collect whole blood in K2EDTA tubes. For TCRbeta analysis, collaborators shipped samples as frozen whole blood, isolated PBMCs, or DNA extracted from either of those sample types. For this clone: No antigen is known for it. No per-base quality is available; no much larger clone lies one base away.

Relative to germline, V is 3 bases shorter and J is 1 base shorter, with 8 bases between their ends. CDR1 MNHNS and CDR2 SASEGT are derived from the germline V gene. The CDR3 runs 14 residues from the cysteine to the phenylalanine. Here the CDR3 DNA is all that survives: 42 bases in frame from base 1. The chain is assembled from TRBV6-1 and TRBJ2-3; the D gene cannot be named for sure. The clonotype comes from a woman in her 70s with COVID-19, enrolled during active disease. Material: peripheral blood. The CDR3 is CASSDGGGTDTQYF. DNA sequence: TGTGCCAGCAGTGATGGCGGAGGCACAGATACGCAGTATTTT.